A selection of T cell receptor beta chains follows, all from one sample in a study of blood T cell repertoires in COVID-19. Clones were read by immunoSEQ multiplex PCR, and TCRdb kept only the in-frame ones, dropping some. The repertoire holds 250,000 to 400,000 clones, with around 84% as singletons. Material: PBMCs or T cells enriched from blood (not recorded which). The source is a woman aged 25 to 39 who had been exposed to COVID-19. CDR3s include the opening cysteine and the closing phenylalanine or tryptophan. A D gene is named only where the DNA matches it firmly. Only some rows state a clone size, as once, few, many or a class for expanded clones.

clone size,V gene,D gene,J gene,CDR3 DNA,CDR3 protein
few,TRBV5-5,.,TRBJ2-5,TGTGCCAGCAGCTTGGGACTAGGATTAAAAGAGACCCAGTACTTC,CASSLGLGLKETQYF
once,TRBV28,.,TRBJ2-2,TGTGCCAGCAGTTTGTGGACACACACCGGGGAGCTGTTTTTT,CASSLWTHTGELFF
.,TRBV6-1,.,TRBJ1-5,TGTGCCAGCGGTGACGGCGGAGGCAATCAGCCCCAGCATTTT,CASGDGGGNQPQHF
.,TRBV19,.,TRBJ2-7,TGTGCCAGTAGCAGGTATGGAGGGACGGCTAGCTCCTACGAGCAGTACTTC,CASSRYGGTASSYEQYF
.,TRBV29-1,TRBD1,TRBJ2-7,TGCAGCACAAGACAGGGATCCTACGAGCAGTACTTC,CSTRQGSYEQYF
.,TRBV9,.,TRBJ1-6,TGTGCCAGCAGCTCAGACCCTCCGACAAGTTCACCCCTCCACTTT,CASSSDPPTSSPLHF
.,TRBV30,TRBD1,TRBJ2-7,TGTGCCTGGATCACAGGGGGCTCGCCGTTTGTGCAGTACTTC,CAWITGGSPFVQYF
.,TRBV28,TRBD2,TRBJ2-7,TGTGCCAGCGAAAGAGCTAGCGGGCTATACGAGCAGTACTTC,CASERASGLYEQYF
.,TRBV9,.,TRBJ1-1,TGTGCCAGCAGCACCCCTAGTAAGGGGGTGGCTGAAGCTTTCTTT,CASSTPSKGVAEAFF
once,TRBV13,TRBD1,TRBJ1-4,TGTGCCAGCAGCTCCCCGGGACAGGGGGATGAAAAACTGTTTTTT,CASSSPGQGDEKLFF
.,TRBV6-2/TRBV6-3,TRBD1,TRBJ1-5,TGTGCCAGCAGTAAGTACAGGACAGGTTCTAGCAATCAGCCCCAGCATTTT,CASSKYRTGSSNQPQHF
.,TRBV7-3,TRBD1,TRBJ1-2,TGTGCCAGCAGCGCGGGGACAGGGTCTGGCTACACCTTC,CASSAGTGSGYTF
few,TRBV4-1,TRBD1,TRBJ1-1,TGCGCCAGCAGCCTAAAGCCTGACAGGGTCTGGGAAGCTTTCTTT,CASSLKPDRVWEAFF
.,TRBV27,TRBD2,TRBJ2-7,TGTGCCAGCCTTGGACTAGGTTACGAGCAGTACTTC,CASLGLGYEQYF
.,TRBV27,.,TRBJ2-7,TGTGCCAGCAGTTTATCGAGCCCGCTCCAATACTACGAGCAGTACTTC,CASSLSSPLQYYEQYF
.,TRBV19,TRBD2,TRBJ2-1,TGTGCCAGTAGCCTTACGGGAGGGACCTCTTACAATGAGCAGTTCTTC,CASSLTGGTSYNEQFF
.,TRBV7-9,TRBD1,TRBJ1-2,TGTGCCAGCAGGCGAGGGACAGGCCACCGCGACTATGGCTACACCTTC,CASRRGTGHRDYGYTF
.,TRBV6-2/TRBV6-3,.,TRBJ1-5,TGTGCCAGCAGCAGACAGCTTGGCCAGCCCCAGCATTTT,CASSRQLGQPQHF
.,TRBV28,TRBD2,TRBJ2-1,TGTGCCAGCAGTTTATCTGTAGCGGGTAACTACAATGAGCAGTTCTTC,CASSLSVAGNYNEQFF
.,TRBV6-5,.,TRBJ1-1,TGTGCCAGTTTACGATATGGAGGGGAGGCCACTGAAGCTTTCTTT,CASLRYGGEATEAFF
.,TRBV18,.,TRBJ1-5,TGTGCCAGCTCACCATTCTGCGTTCACCGGGACACCCCAATAGATCAGCCCCAGCATTTT,CASSPFCVHRDTPIDQPQHF
.,TRBV11-3,.,TRBJ2-5,TGTGCCAGCAGCTCGAGCGGACGGCAAGAGACCCAGTACTTC,CASSSSGRQETQYF
.,TRBV18,.,TRBJ1-1,TGTGCCAGCTCACCAAGCTCGGACACTGAAGCTTTCTTT,CASSPSSDTEAFF
.,TRBV7-2,.,TRBJ2-5,TGTGCCAGCAGCCCTTTTGCGGGGACCGGGACCCAGTACTTC,CASSPFAGTGTQYF
.,TRBV5-4,TRBD1,TRBJ1-1,TGTGCCAGCAGCCCTCCCCTTGCAGGGGGTTTGAACACTGAAGCTTTCTTT,CASSPPLAGGLNTEAFF
.,TRBV9,TRBD2,TRBJ2-5,TGTGCCAGCAGCGTAGAGGCTAGCGGGGGGTTAGGCGAGACCCAGTACTTC,CASSVEASGGLGETQYF
.,TRBV27,TRBD1,TRBJ1-5,TGTGCCAGCAGGCCGGGACAGGGAAATCAGCCCCAGCATTTT,CASRPGQGNQPQHF
.,TRBV7-3,.,TRBJ2-5,TGTGCCAGCAGCTTCTGGAGCGGGCCCCGGGAGACCCAGTACTTC,CASSFWSGPRETQYF
.,TRBV5-1,.,TRBJ1-6,TGCGCCAGCAGCCCCGGACAGCCCAATTCACCCCTCCACTTT,CASSPGQPNSPLHF
.,TRBV10-3,TRBD1,TRBJ2-1,TGTGCCATCAGTGAAGCACAGGGGGCTTACAATGAGCAGTTCTTC,CAISEAQGAYNEQFF